This T cell receptor (beta chain) was observed in a study of blood T cells in healthy people across ages. Germline CDR1 is MDHEN and CDR2 is SYDVKM. This CDR3 is built from 14 residues. V lost 5 bases to trimming and J lost 7 bases, with 18 bases between them. Overall study results and limits: Higher diversity, along with more naive CD4+ cells, distinguished long-lived donors from aged donors. Older age went with lower TCR beta diversity per million T cells, in a roughly linear way. The percentage of naive T cells correlated strongly with TCR beta diversity.

Alongside a J-beta primer mix, a sample-barcoded 5' primer served in a second PCR lasting about 7 to 12 cycles. A template-switch adaptor with 12 random nucleotides tagged each cDNA molecule. TCRdb re-called the 5' RACE reads with MiXCR, one entry per CDR3 protein. Of roughly 800,000 distinct CDR3 sequences in the sample, roughly 50% were seen once. With regard to this clonotype: Its target is unknown.

The V gene is TRBV28, the J gene TRBJ2-7; no clear D gene. Sequenced material: blood. This clonotype was obtained from a man younger than 40 in good health. DNA for the CDR3: TGTGCCAGCAGTCCACGACTGGGTTGGCATGAGCAGTACTTC. Its protein is CASSPRLGWHEQYF. The whole variable domain, filled in from reference TRBV28 and TRBJ2-7, reads DVKVTQSSRYLVKRTGEKVFLECVQDMDHENMFWYRQDPGLGLRLIYFSYDVKMKEKGDIPEGYSVSREKKERFSLILESASTNQTSMYLCASSPRLGWHEQYFGPGTRLTVT.